These 25 T cell receptor beta chains originate from one sample sequenced in a study of T-cell reconstitution after alpha-beta-depleted transplantation in children. Unique molecular identifiers were incorporated when the TCRbeta library was constructed. One entry per CDR3 protein, called by TCRdb with MiXCR from the PCR reads. The sample records a few hundred thousand distinct CDR3 sequences, about 18% being singletons. The sequencing used PBMCs from the stem cell graft donor, collected from the stem cell graft. Receptors were obtained from a human donor who donated a stem cell graft to a child with acute lymphoblastic leukemia.

This clonotype has only a few counts. The chain joins TRBV7-2 to TRBJ2-1; 16 bases are shared with TRBD2. The CDR3 extends over 17 amino acids. Germline values: CDR1 SGHTA, CDR2 FQGNSA. V shed 4 bases and J 2 bases; nucleotides not matched to a gene: 2. The CDR3: CASSWGLAGGPYNEQFF. The CDR3, as DNA: TGTGCCAGCAGCTGGGGACTAGCGGGAGGGCCCTACAATGAGCAGTTCTTC.

For this clonotype: Mismatch with germline at one junction end may stem from a read error. The chain couples TRBV5-1 to TRBJ2-3; D remains unclear. Germline CDR1 is SGHRS and CDR2 is YFSETQ. The CDR3 totals 15 residues. CDR3 bases: TGCGCCAGCAGCTTGGGAGACGGCCGCACGGATACGCAGTATTTT. Protein: CASSLGDGRTDTQYF.

The chain joins TRBV6-1 to TRBJ2-7, with D maybe TRBD2 (5 bases). The CDR3 sequence is 15 residues long. Trimming took 7 bases from V and 4 from J, leaving 20 bases between them. CDR1 MNHNS and CDR2 SASEGT come from the germline V gene. CDR3 DNA sequence: TGTGCCAGCACCCCCAGCGGAGCTGGGGAATACGAGCAGTACTTC. It specifies CASTPSGAGEYEQYF.

The gene calls are TRBV10-3 and TRBJ2-1, with 7 bases aligning to TRBD1. CDR3 length equals 14 residues. Germline V gene lookup returns CDR1 ENHRY and CDR2 SYGVKD. Trimming took 2 bases from V and 5 from J; bases not matched to a gene: 3. The CDR3 DNA reads TGTGCCATCAGTGAGCCGGGGACAGACAATGAGCAGTTCTTC. This gives the protein CAISEPGTDNEQFF.

This clonotype was seen only a few times. The rearrangement links TRBV4-1 to TRBJ2-1; D unresolved. The CDR3 is 15 amino acids. Germline loops: CDR1 MGHRA, CDR2 YSYEKL. Trimming cost V 3 bases and J 0 bases, with 9 bases left between them. Here the CDR3 DNA reads TGCGCCAGCAGCCAGGGGTGGGCCTCCTACAATGAGCAGTTCTTC. Translated, it gives CASSQGWASYNEQFF.

V gene TRBV10-3 combines with J gene TRBJ2-3; 7 bases align to TRBD1. The J segment lost 2 bases and the V segment lost 3 bases, leaving 5 bases of the junction unmatched. Germline V CDR1 and CDR2: ENHRY, SYGVKD. This CDR3 spans 15 amino acids. In DNA, the CDR3 is TGTGCCATCAGTGACACGGGACAGCCCACAGATACGCAGTATTTT. Translation: CAISDTGQPTDTQYF.

This chain joins TRBV2 and TRBJ1-2; the match to TRBD1 covers 10 bases. This CDR3 is 15 amino acids long. Germline V gene data show CDR1 as SNHLY and CDR2 as FYNNEI. The V segment lost 6 bases and the J segment 2 bases; nucleotides outside the gene matches: 6. In nucleotides, the CDR3 is TGTGCCAGCAGGGAGGGACAGGGGCTCAACTATGGCTACACCTTC. Translation gives CASREGQGLNYGYTF.

V is TRBV7-3 and J is TRBJ2-1; D perhaps matches TRBD2 (8 bases). This CDR3 comprises 19 residues. Germline V gene lookup returns CDR1 SGHTA and CDR2 FQGTGA. Trimming cost V 1 base and J 8 bases, with 27 bases left between them. Here the CDR3 reads CASSLRRVRGRGTRDEQFF. In DNA, the CDR3 is TGTGCCAGCAGCTTAAGACGTGTAAGGGGGCGAGGGACTAGGGATGAGCAGTTCTTC.

There are a few counts of this clonotype. The gene calls are TRBV5-1 and TRBJ2-7, with 7 nucleotides matching TRBD1. Per the germline V gene, CDR1 is SGHRS and CDR2 is YFSETQ. The trim removed 0 bases at V and 3 bases at J, leaving 6 bases unmatched. This CDR3 comprises 15 residues. CDR3 in amino acids: CASSLGGTADYEQYF. In DNA form, the CDR3 reads TGCGCCAGCAGCTTGGGAGGGACAGCCGACTACGAGCAGTACTTC.

The J gene is TRBJ1-1, the V gene TRBV12-3 or TRBV12-4; D remains ambiguous. This CDR3 region has 14 residues. The V end lost 5 bases, the J end lost 0 bases, and 10 bases lay between the germline ends. CDR3 coding DNA: TGTGCCAGCAGTCATCCCGTGATGAACACTGAAGCTTTCTTT. It encodes CASSHPVMNTEAFF.

In its sample, this clonotype was seen a few times. The V call is TRBV5-6, the J call TRBJ2-7; 9 nucleotides line up with TRBD2. V shed 0 bases, J shed 7 bases, and the junction held 5 bases outside the gene matches. Germline V lookup: CDR1 SGHDT, CDR2 YYEEEE. The CDR3 is 14 amino acids. The CDR3 here is CASSLGLAAGEQYF. CDR3 DNA sequence: TGTGCCAGCAGCTTGGGACTAGCGGCAGGGGAGCAGTACTTC.

V gene TRBV7-2 combines with J gene TRBJ1-5; a weak D match, TRBD1 (5 bases). This CDR3 contains 16 residues. Trimming stripped 3 bases from V and 6 bases from J, with 18 bases between. Germline V lookup: CDR1 SGHTA, CDR2 FQGNSA. The CDR3 DNA reads TGTGCCAGCAGCTTGCATGCGAGGGGCGCTCTTCAGCCCCAGCATTTT. Its translation: CASSLHARGALQPQHF.

The CDR3 here is CASTQGASHQLTQYF. Written as DNA, the CDR3 is TGTGCCAGCACCCAAGGGGCGTCTCACCAATTGACCCAGTACTTC. This chain joins TRBV25-1 and TRBJ2-5, with a weak D call TRBD1 (5 bases). CDR1 MGHDK and CDR2 SYGVNS come from the germline V gene. The CDR3 has 15 amino acids. Trimming shortened V by 7 bases and J by 7 bases, and 22 bases separated the two germline ends.

This clonotype was seen more than once but under ten times. J is TRBJ2-1 and V is TRBV29-1; a weak D match, TRBD1 (6 bases). Deletions cut 7 bases from V and 4 bases from J, with 8 bases between. This CDR3 is built from 11 residues. Germline CDR1 is SQVTM and CDR2 is ANQGSEA. The CDR3 loop is CSAGQYNEQFF. CDR3 DNA sequence: TGCAGCGCCGGACAGTACAATGAGCAGTTCTTC.

CDR3 sequence (DNA): TGTGCCAGCAGACTTAGACAGGGAAGCTCCTACGAGCAGTACTTC. Translated, it gives CASRLRQGSSYEQYF. The V call is TRBV5-6, the J call TRBJ2-7; 7 bases agree with TRBD1. V shed 5 bases, J shed 0 bases, and the junction held 8 bases outside the gene matches. This CDR3 is built from 15 residues. Germline CDR1 and CDR2: SGHDT and YYEEEE.

This clonotype was picked up a small number of times. The V call is TRBV7-9, the J call TRBJ2-5; TRBD1 might be the D (5 bases). CDR1 is SEHNR and CDR2 is FQNEAQ in the germline V gene (reference sequence). This CDR3 has 14 residues. V was cut by 1 base and J by 7 bases, with 13 bases left in between. This CDR3 is CASSLEVREATQYF. The DNA for the CDR3 is TGTGCCAGCAGCTTAGAGGTCAGGGAAGCGACCCAGTACTTC.

The chain uses TRBV18 and TRBJ1-2, with TRBD1 matching over 8 bases. In germline, CDR1 is KGHSH, CDR2 LQKENI. The CDR3 contains 15 residues. V shed 3 bases, J shed 2 bases, and the junction held 5 bases outside the gene matches. CDR3 amino acids: CASSPETGENYGYTF. CDR3 in DNA: TGTGCCAGCTCACCCGAGACAGGGGAAAACTATGGCTACACCTTC. The complete variable domain, with remaining parts taken from reference TRBV18 and TRBJ1-2, reads NAGVMQNPRHLVRRRGQEARLRCSPMKGHSHVYWYRQLPEEGLKFMVYLQKENIIDESGMPKERFSAEFPKEGPSILRIQQVVRGDSAAYFCASSPETGENYGYTFGSGTRLTVV.

The chain joins TRBV6-2 or TRBV6-3 to TRBJ2-7; 11 nucleotides agree with TRBD2. In germline, CDR1 is MNHEY, CDR2 SVGEGT. Trimming cost V 2 bases and J 2 bases; bases outside gene matches: 5. The length of the CDR3 is 16 residues. CDR3 nucleotides: TGTGCCAGCAGTTACCGAACTAGCGGGAGTCCCTACGAGCAGTACTTC. This gives the protein CASSYRTSGSPYEQYF.

The chain uses TRBV5-1 and TRBJ2-1; D not resolved. The CDR3 extends over 12 amino acids. Trimming took 2 bases from V and 5 from J, leaving 5 bases between them. CDR1 and CDR2 from the germline V gene are SGHRS and YFSETQ. The CDR3 sequence is CASSFSDNEQFF. In DNA, the CDR3 is TGCGCCAGCAGCTTTTCCGACAATGAGCAGTTCTTC. The full variable domain, completed using reference TRBV5-1 and TRBJ2-1, is KAGVTQTPRYLIKTRGQQVTLSCSPISGHRSVSWYQQTPGQGLQFLFEYFSETQRNKGNFPGRFSGRQFSNSRSEMNVSTLELGDSALYLCASSFSDNEQFFGPGTRLTVL.

This chain connects TRBV29-1 to TRBJ1-4; D remains unclear. Trimming removed 3 bases at V and 5 bases at J, with 7 bases between. Germline V CDR1 and CDR2: SQVTM, ANQGSEA. This CDR3 has 12 amino acids. The CDR3 here is CSVDYGNEKLFF. The CDR3 nucleotides read TGCAGCGTTGATTACGGGAATGAAAAACTGTTTTTT. Using reference TRBV29-1 and TRBJ1-4 for the parts outside the CDR3, the full variable domain is SAVISQKPSRDICQRGTSLTIQCQVDSQVTMMFWYRQQPGQSLTLIATANQGSEATYESGFVIDKFPISRPNLTFSTLTVSNMSPEDSSIYLCSVDYGNEKLFFGSGTQLSVL.

This chain uses TRBV9 with TRBJ2-1; D not certain. There are 15 residues in the CDR3. Germline V lookup: CDR1 SGDLS, CDR2 YYNGEE. Trimming removed 4 bases at V and 0 bases at J, with 11 bases between. CDR3 DNA sequence: TGTGCCAGCAGCCCCCCGGGTCACTCCTACAATGAGCAGTTCTTC. It translates to CASSPPGHSYNEQFF.

This clonotype was detected a few times. The rearrangement uses TRBV4-2 and TRBJ2-5; possible D gene TRBD2, 5 bases. The CDR3 is made up of 15 amino acids. Germline V gene sequence: CDR1 LGHNA, CDR2 YNFKEQ. V was trimmed by 0 bases and J by 5 bases, leaving 13 bases between them. The CDR3 region has the DNA TGTGCCAGCAGCCAAGATAGGGCTAGCCCCGAGACCCAGTACTTC. Amino acids: CASSQDRASPETQYF.

This CDR3 is CASSPLYSRDPGTEAFF. The CDR3 region has the DNA TGTGCCAGCTCACCACTTTATAGCCGGGACCCGGGCACTGAAGCTTTCTTT. The chain recombines TRBV18 with TRBJ1-1; a weak D match, TRBD1 (5 bases). This CDR3 region has 17 residues. CDR1 KGHSH and CDR2 LQKENI come from the germline V gene. The V end lost 1 base, the J end lost 4 bases, and 19 bases lay between the germline ends.

V usage is TRBV5-1 and J usage is TRBJ2-1, with D perhaps matching TRBD2 (5 bases). CDR1 and CDR2 (germline): SGHRS, YFSETQ. V lost 1 base and J 10 bases, leaving 18 bases between the germline ends. This CDR3 comprises 15 residues. This CDR3 is CASSLLAGPLFEQFF. The CDR3 DNA is TGCGCCAGCAGCTTGCTAGCTGGCCCCCTCTTCGAGCAGTTCTTC.

This clonotype has only a few counts. The chain has TRBV12-3 or TRBV12-4 and TRBJ2-7, with 14 nucleotides matching TRBD2. The CDR3 has 21 residues. Trimming removed 2 bases from V and 4 bases from J; junction bases left unmatched: 19. The CDR3 region is CASSLTKGSGTSGSFRYEQYF. In DNA, the CDR3 is TGTGCCAGCAGTTTAACCAAAGGGTCCGGGACTAGCGGGAGTTTTCGATACGAGCAGTACTTC.